This entry is about one T cell receptor beta chain. A second PCR of roughly 7 to 11 cycles used a sample-barcoded 5' primer and a J-beta primer mix. TCRdb ran MiXCR on the 5' RACE reads and lists one entry per CDR3 protein. The sample shows roughly 500,000 distinct CDR3 sequences, 25% to 30% of them seen only once. This specimen comes from a study of blood T cells in healthy people across ages. Healthy Russian Caucasian donors spanned ages about 6 to 100 years. The sequencing input was blood. This receptor was obtained from a woman between 70 and 85 years old in good health.

The CDR3 bases are TGTGCCAGCAAGAGGGGACAGAACACTGAAGCTTTCTTT. It codes for CASKRGQNTEAFF. The rearrangement uses TRBV6-5 and TRBJ1-1; a possible D gene is TRBD1 (6 bases). The CDR3 extends over 13 amino acids. Germline loops: CDR1 MNHEY, CDR2 SVGAGI. Trimming took off 7 bases at V and 1 base at J, with 10 bases between the two ends.